The clone carrying this T cell receptor (beta chain) was detected once. These data are taken from a study of blood T cell repertoires in COVID-19. Germline lookup yields CDR1 SNHLY and CDR2 FYNNEI. The length of the CDR3 is 13 residues. After removal of 3 bases from V and 4 bases from J, the junction contained 0 bases not matched to a gene. Libraries were prepared by immunoSEQ multiplex PCR; TCRdb keeps only in-frame clonotypes and omits some of them. The sample contains 160,000 or so clones, about four fifths of which appear only once. The origin of this receptor is a man aged 55-75 years who had recovered from COVID-19. The chain uses TRBV2 and TRBJ1-2, with 9 positions matching TRBD1. The material sequenced was PBMCs or T cells enriched from blood (not recorded which). CDR3 amino acids: CASSEGQGYGYTF. In DNA, the CDR3 is TGTGCCAGCAGTGAGGGACAGGGCTATGGCTACACCTTC.